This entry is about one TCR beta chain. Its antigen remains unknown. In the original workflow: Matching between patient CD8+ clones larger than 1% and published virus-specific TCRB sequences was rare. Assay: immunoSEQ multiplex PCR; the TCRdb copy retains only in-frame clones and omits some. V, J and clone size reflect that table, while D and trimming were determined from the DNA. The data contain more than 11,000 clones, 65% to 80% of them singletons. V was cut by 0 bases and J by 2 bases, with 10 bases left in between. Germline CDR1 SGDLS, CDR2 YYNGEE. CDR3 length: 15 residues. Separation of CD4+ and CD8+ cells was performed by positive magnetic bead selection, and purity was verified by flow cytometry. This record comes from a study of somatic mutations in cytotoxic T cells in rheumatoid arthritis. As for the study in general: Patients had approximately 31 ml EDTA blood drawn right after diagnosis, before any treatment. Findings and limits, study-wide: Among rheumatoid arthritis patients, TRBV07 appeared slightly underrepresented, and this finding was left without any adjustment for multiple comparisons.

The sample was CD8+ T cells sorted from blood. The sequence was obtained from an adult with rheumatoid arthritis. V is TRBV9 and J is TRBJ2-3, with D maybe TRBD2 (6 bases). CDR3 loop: CASSVGRDATDTQYF. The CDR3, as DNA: TGTGCCAGCAGCGTAGGGCGGGACGCCACAGATACGCAGTATTTT.